Presented here are 23 T cell receptor beta chains from one specimen sequenced in a study of T cells in tuberculosis. TCRdb's table, derived via immunoSEQ multiplex PCR, lists solely in-frame clones and lacks some. The profile shows about 25,000 clones, over 85% of them singletons. The sequencing input was PBMCs. These receptors all stem from a donor aged 10 to 29 with latent tuberculosis or without tuberculosis infection. Some clones in this sample may be carry-over from other donors' samples.

V and J are TRBV27 and TRBJ1-1; no clear D gene. The CDR3 runs 13 residues. The germline gives CDR1 MNHEY, CDR2 SMNVEV (reference sequence). V lost 8 bases and J 0 bases, leaving 10 bases between the germline ends. CDR3: CASGRGMNTEAFF. CDR3 DNA sequence: TGTGCCAGCGGGAGAGGAATGAACACTGAAGCTTTCTTT.

The J gene is TRBJ2-7, the V gene TRBV19, with D possibly being TRBD1 (6 bases). The CDR3 loop spans 14 amino acids. Trimming took off 6 bases at V and 3 bases at J, with 15 bases between the two ends. CDR1 and CDR2 from the germline V gene are LNHDA and SQIVND (reference sequence). CDR3 nucleotide sequence: TGTGCCAGTAGCCACAAAACAGGGCTCTACGAGCAGTACTTC. Translation: CASSHKTGLYEQYF. The whole variable domain, remainder taken from reference TRBV19 and TRBJ2-7, is DGGITQSPKYLFRKEGQNVTLSCEQNLNHDAMYWYRQDPGQGLRLIYYSQIVNDFQKGDIAEGYSVSREKKESFPLTVTSAQKNPTAFYLCASSHKTGLYEQYFGPGTRLTVT.

V is TRBV10-3 and J is TRBJ2-1, with TRBD1 matching 7 bases. With V trimmed by 10 bases and J by 2 bases, 14 bases remained unmatched. The germline CDR1 and CDR2 sequences are ENHRY and SYGVKD. The CDR3 length is 16 residues. CDR3: CATRIRTGPTYNEQFF. CDR3 nucleotides: TGTGCCACACGTATTCGGACAGGACCCACCTACAATGAGCAGTTCTTC.

The V gene is TRBV5-1, the J gene TRBJ1-5; no definite D call. CDR1 SGHRS and CDR2 YFSETQ come from the germline V gene. Trimming took 4 bases from V and 4 from J, leaving 12 bases between them. This CDR3 contains 14 residues. The CDR3 region is CASSPRGGNQPQHF. The CDR3 nucleotides are TGCGCCAGCAGCCCCCGGGGTGGGAATCAGCCCCAGCATTTT. Using reference TRBV5-1 and TRBJ1-5 for the parts outside the CDR3, the full variable domain is KAGVTQTPRYLIKTRGQQVTLSCSPISGHRSVSWYQQTPGQGLQFLFEYFSETQRNKGNFPGRFSGRQFSNSRSEMNVSTLELGDSALYLCASSPRGGNQPQHFGDGTRLSIL.

V and J are TRBV9 and TRBJ2-7; 7 positions match TRBD1. The CDR3 runs to 14 residues. V lost 4 bases and J lost 0; bases outside the gene matches: 4. CDR1 SGDLS and CDR2 YYNGEE come from the germline V gene. The CDR3 nucleotides read TGTGCCAGCAGCCCGACAGGGACCTCCTACGAGCAGTACTTC. Its translation is CASSPTGTSYEQYF.

The chain has TRBV18 and TRBJ2-1; D is possibly TRBD2 (6 bases). CDR3 length equals 17 residues. Germline V gene sequence: CDR1 KGHSH, CDR2 LQKENI. V gave up 0 bases and J gave up 8 bases, with 20 bases separating them. Here the CDR3 DNA reads TGTGCCAGCTCACCACCGGCCTCGTGGGGACTTTGGGATGAGCAGTTCTTC. Its translation is CASSPPASWGLWDEQFF.

V usage is TRBV6-1 and J usage is TRBJ2-1; 8 positions agree with TRBD1. Germline lookup yields CDR1 MNHNS and CDR2 SASEGT. This CDR3 region has 15 residues. Losses at the gene ends were 3 bases for V and 7 bases for J; bases not matched to a gene: 8. CDR3 nucleotides: TGTGCCAGCAGTGACGCCAGGGGGCTTCGAAATGAGCAGTTCTTC. This gives the protein CASSDARGLRNEQFF.

This chain links TRBV4-1 with TRBJ1-4; 8 bases are a match to TRBD1. Trimming removed 6 bases from V and 6 bases from J; junction bases left unmatched: 3. CDR1 is MGHRA and CDR2 is YSYEKL in the germline V gene. The CDR3 is 13 amino acids. The CDR3 spells CASSQGAYEKLFF. In DNA form, the CDR3 reads TGCGCCAGCAGTCAGGGGGCTTATGAAAAACTGTTTTTT.

This chain connects TRBV9 to TRBJ2-3, with 8 bases fitting TRBD2. There are 16 residues in the CDR3. Germline V CDR1 and CDR2: SGDLS, YYNGEE. Unmatched junction bases numbered 4, after V lost 1 base and J lost 0 bases. CDR3 amino acids: CASSVKAGDSTDTQYF. For the CDR3, the DNA is TGTGCCAGCAGCGTAAAAGCGGGGGACAGCACAGATACGCAGTATTTT.

CDR3 nucleotides: TGTGCCAGCACCTACCCCGGAGACAGGGGGCAGAACTTC. As protein: CASTYPGDRGQNF. This chain connects TRBV21-1 to TRBJ2-4; TRBD1, the table's D call, was not compared with the DNA. TRBV21-1 corresponds to a pseudogene. There are 13 residues in the CDR3.

The chain links TRBV10-3 to TRBJ2-7, with D possibly matching TRBD1 (6 bases). Trimming left V 6 bases short and J 4 bases short, with 16 bases between. Per the germline V gene, CDR1 is ENHRY and CDR2 is SYGVKD. The CDR3 sequence is 14 residues long. CDR3 bases: TGTGCCATCAGCCCCACAGGGTCCGGATACGAGCAGTACTTC. Translated, it gives CAISPTGSGYEQYF.

The chain couples TRBV30 to TRBJ1-5, with unresolved D. Germline values: CDR1 GTSNPN, CDR2 SVGIG (reference sequence). Between the trimmed V and J ends, which lost 0 bases and 4 bases, there was a span of 7 bases. The CDR3 covers 13 residues. CDR3 sequence reads: CAWSVQQNQPQHF. For the CDR3, the DNA is TGTGCCTGGAGTGTACAACAGAATCAGCCCCAGCATTTT.

The chain links TRBV5-1 to TRBJ2-2; TRBD1 matches 9 bases. Per the germline V gene, CDR1 is SGHRS and CDR2 is YFSETQ. The CDR3 is 15 amino acids. J lost 5 bases, V lost 2 bases, and 4 bases had no gene match. The CDR3 DNA sequence: TGCGCCAGCAGCTTAATACAGGGGGCGACCGGGGAGCTGTTTTTT. Encoded protein: CASSLIQGATGELFF.

The chain couples TRBV4-1 to TRBJ2-1; 7 nucleotides match TRBD2. The CDR3 length is 15 residues. V was clipped by 4 bases and J by 5 bases; unmatched bases: 8. From germline, CDR1 is MGHRA and CDR2 YSYEKL. In DNA, the CDR3 is TGCGCCAGCAGCCTCGCGGGACTACGAAACAATGAGCAGTTCTTC. Encoded protein: CASSLAGLRNNEQFF.

This clone was observed a few times. This chain links TRBV7-9 with TRBJ1-2; 7 bases are a match to TRBD1. J gave up 14 bases and V 2 bases, and 8 bases lay outside the gene matches. The CDR3 runs 12 residues. CDR1 and CDR2 (germline): SEHNR, FQNEAQ (reference sequence). As DNA, the CDR3 is TGTGCCAGCAGCTTATCCCAGGGGGTTCCGACCTTC. Translating gives CASSLSQGVPTF.

The rearrangement uses TRBV19 and TRBJ2-7; 12 positions match TRBD1. The CDR3 is 18 residues long. V shed 3 bases and J 2 bases; nucleotides not matched to a gene: 11. Germline V gene sequence: CDR1 LNHDA, CDR2 SQIVND (reference sequence). For the CDR3, the DNA is TGTGCCAGTAGTATCAGCTCCGGGGACAGGGGGCTTCCCTACGAGCAGTACTTC. This translates into CASSISSGDRGLPYEQYF.

The rearrangement joins TRBV11-3 to TRBJ2-2; 10 bases agree with TRBD2. In germline, CDR1 is SGHNT, CDR2 YENEEA. V gave up 2 bases and J gave up 8 bases; unmatched junction bases: 2. CDR3 length: 14 residues. The CDR3 reads CASSLSGRAGELFF. As DNA, the CDR3 is TGTGCCAGCAGCTTAAGCGGGAGGGCAGGGGAGCTGTTTTTT.

This clone was seen a few times. The chain employs TRBV12-5 and TRBJ1-2; D might be TRBD1 (5 bases). From germline, CDR1 is LGHNT and CDR2 FRNRAP. There are 15 residues in the CDR3. Trimming removed 5 bases at V and 8 bases at J, with 21 bases between. The CDR3, as DNA: TGTGCTAGTGGTCCCTACCCCCTCGGGGGTCTAGGCTACACCTTC. Translation: CASGPYPLGGLGYTF. The full variable domain, in which reference TRBV12-5 and TRBJ1-2 provide the parts outside the CDR3, is DARVTQTPRHKVTEMGQEVTMRCQPILGHNTVFWYRQTMMQGLELLAYFRNRAPLDDSGMPKDRFSAEMPDATLATLKIQPSEPRDSAVYFCASGPYPLGGLGYTFGSGTRLTVV.

The chain's CDR3 is CASGLVLRQGGDTQYF. The CDR3 bases are TGTGCTAGTGGTTTGGTACTGCGACAGGGGGGAGATACGCAGTATTTT. V usage is TRBV12-5 and J usage is TRBJ2-3, with TRBD1 matching over 9 bases. V was clipped by 0 bases and J by 5 bases; unmatched bases: 6. The CDR3 extends over 16 amino acids. Per germline, CDR1 LGHNT and CDR2 FRNRAP.

The chain has TRBV19 and TRBJ2-5, with 7 bases lining up with TRBD2. J gave up 5 bases and V 7 bases, and 7 bases lay outside the gene matches. The CDR3 contains 13 residues. CDR1 is LNHDA and CDR2 is SQIVND in the germline V gene (reference sequence). The CDR3 reads CASNPDGGETQYF. The CDR3 DNA is TGTGCCAGTAACCCGGACGGGGGGGAGACCCAGTACTTC. The complete variable domain, with remaining parts taken from reference TRBV19 and TRBJ2-5, reads DGGITQSPKYLFRKEGQNVTLSCEQNLNHDAMYWYRQDPGQGLRLIYYSQIVNDFQKGDIAEGYSVSREKKESFPLTVTSAQKNPTAFYLCASNPDGGETQYFGPGTRLLVL.

This clone appeared once. The J gene is TRBJ1-3, the V gene TRBV15; D gene ambiguous. CDR3 length: 16 amino acids. Trimming took 0 bases from V and 3 from J, leaving 12 bases between them. Germline-derived CDR1 and CDR2 are LNHNV and YYDKDF (reference sequence). CDR3 amino acids: CATSRDGLRGGNTIYF. The CDR3 DNA sequence: TGTGCCACCAGCAGAGACGGACTTCGAGGTGGAAACACCATATATTTT. The whole variable domain, filled in from reference TRBV15 and TRBJ1-3, reads DAMVIQNPRYQVTQFGKPVTLSCSQTLNHNVMYWYQQKSSQAPKLLFHYYDKDFNNEADTPDNFQSRRPNTSFCFLDIRSPGLGDTAMYLCATSRDGLRGGNTIYFGEGSWLTVV.

This clone was seen only once. The genes are TRBV30 and TRBJ1-3; D gene unclear. With 5 bases removed from V and 0 bases from J, the gap between germline ends came to 11 bases. The CDR3 loop spans 14 amino acids. Germline values: CDR1 GTSNPN, CDR2 SVGIG (reference sequence). The CDR3 sequence is CAWQTGSSGNTIYF. The CDR3 nucleotides read TGTGCCTGGCAAACCGGGAGCTCTGGAAACACCATATATTTT.

This sequence joins TRBV7-8 and TRBJ2-1, with TRBD2 identical over 9 bases. CDR1 and CDR2 (germline): SGHVS, FQNEAQ. V lost 6 bases, J lost 10 bases, and 7 bases stayed unmatched. This CDR3 region has 13 residues. The CDR3 is CASSSSLAGEQFF. CDR3 coding DNA: TGTGCCAGCAGTTCTTCTCTAGCGGGAGAGCAGTTCTTC. The complete variable domain, with remaining parts taken from reference TRBV7-8 and TRBJ2-1, reads GAGVSQSPRYKVAKRGQDVALRCDPISGHVSLFWYQQALGQGPEFLTYFQNEAQLDKSGLPSDRFFAERPEGSVSTLKIQRTQQEDSAVYLCASSSSLAGEQFFGPGTRLTVL.